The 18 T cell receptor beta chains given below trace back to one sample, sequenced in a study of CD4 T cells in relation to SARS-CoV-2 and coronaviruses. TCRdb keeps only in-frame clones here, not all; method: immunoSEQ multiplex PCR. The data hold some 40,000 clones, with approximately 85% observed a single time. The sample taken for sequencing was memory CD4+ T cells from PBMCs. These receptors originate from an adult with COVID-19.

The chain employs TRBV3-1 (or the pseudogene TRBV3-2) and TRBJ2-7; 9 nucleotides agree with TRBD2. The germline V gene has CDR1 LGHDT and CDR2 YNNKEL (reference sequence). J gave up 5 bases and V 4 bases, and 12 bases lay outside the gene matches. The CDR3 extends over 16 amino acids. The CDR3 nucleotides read TGTGCCAGCAGCCCCCCCTCCTGCTCTAGCGGGGACGAGCAGTACTTC. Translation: CASSPPSCSSGDEQYF.

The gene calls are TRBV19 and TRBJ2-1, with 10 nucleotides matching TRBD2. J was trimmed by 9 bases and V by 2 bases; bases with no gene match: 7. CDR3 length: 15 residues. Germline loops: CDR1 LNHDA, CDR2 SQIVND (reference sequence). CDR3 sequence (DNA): TGTGCCAGTAGTATATTCTCTAGCGGGAGTGTTGAGCAGTTCTTC. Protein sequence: CASSIFSSGSVEQFF.

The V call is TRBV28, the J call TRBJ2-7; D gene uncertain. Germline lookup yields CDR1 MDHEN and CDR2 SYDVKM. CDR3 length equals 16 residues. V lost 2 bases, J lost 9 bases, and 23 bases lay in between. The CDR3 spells CASSLSTPLNLGVQYF. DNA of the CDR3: TGTGCCAGCAGTTTAAGCACTCCGCTGAATTTAGGCGTGCAGTACTTC.

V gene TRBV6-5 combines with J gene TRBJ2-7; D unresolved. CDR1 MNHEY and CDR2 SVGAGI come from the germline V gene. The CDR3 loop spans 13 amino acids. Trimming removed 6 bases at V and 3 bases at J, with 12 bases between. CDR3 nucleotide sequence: TGTGCCAGCAGCTTGAATGCGATCTACGAGCAGTACTTC. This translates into CASSLNAIYEQYF.

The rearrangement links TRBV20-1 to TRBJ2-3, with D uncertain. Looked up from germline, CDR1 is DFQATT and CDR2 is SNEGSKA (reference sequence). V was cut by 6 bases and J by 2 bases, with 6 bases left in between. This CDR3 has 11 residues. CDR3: CSAEYTDTQYF. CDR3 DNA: TGCAGTGCGGAGTACACAGATACGCAGTATTTT.

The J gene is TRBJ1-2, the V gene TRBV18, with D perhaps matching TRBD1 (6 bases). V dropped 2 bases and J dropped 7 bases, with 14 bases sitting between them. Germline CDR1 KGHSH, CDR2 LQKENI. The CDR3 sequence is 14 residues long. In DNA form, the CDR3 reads TGTGCCAGCTCACCAACCGGGGGCATCGGTGGCTACACCTTC. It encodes CASSPTGGIGGYTF.

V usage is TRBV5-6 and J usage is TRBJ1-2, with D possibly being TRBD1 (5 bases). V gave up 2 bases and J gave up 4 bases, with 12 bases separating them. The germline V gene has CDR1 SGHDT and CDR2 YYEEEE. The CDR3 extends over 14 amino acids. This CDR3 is CASSFASGSYGYTF. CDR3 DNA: TGTGCCAGCAGCTTTGCCTCAGGGAGCTATGGCTACACCTTC.

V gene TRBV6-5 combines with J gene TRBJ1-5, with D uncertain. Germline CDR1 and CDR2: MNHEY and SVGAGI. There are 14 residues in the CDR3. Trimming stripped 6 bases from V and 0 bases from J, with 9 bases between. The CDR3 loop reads CASRPEYSNQPQHF. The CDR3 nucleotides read TGTGCCAGCAGACCAGAGTATAGCAATCAGCCCCAGCATTTT.

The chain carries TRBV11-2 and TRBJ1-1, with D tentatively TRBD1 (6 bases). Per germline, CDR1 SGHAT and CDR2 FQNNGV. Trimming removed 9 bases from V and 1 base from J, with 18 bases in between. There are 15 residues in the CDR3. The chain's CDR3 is CARMDSGHENTEAFF. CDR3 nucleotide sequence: TGTGCCAGGATGGACTCGGGACACGAGAACACTGAAGCTTTCTTT.

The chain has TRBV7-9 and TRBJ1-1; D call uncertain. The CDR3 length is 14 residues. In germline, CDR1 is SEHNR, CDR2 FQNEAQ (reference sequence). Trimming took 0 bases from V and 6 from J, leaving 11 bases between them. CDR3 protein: CASSLALSSPEAFF. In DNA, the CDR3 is TGTGCCAGCAGCTTAGCGCTAAGTTCCCCTGAAGCTTTCTTT.

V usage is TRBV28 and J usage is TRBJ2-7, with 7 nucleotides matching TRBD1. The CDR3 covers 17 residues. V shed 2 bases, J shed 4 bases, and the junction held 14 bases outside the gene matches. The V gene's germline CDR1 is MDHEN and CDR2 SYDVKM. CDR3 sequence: CASSLPGTRQGSYEQYF. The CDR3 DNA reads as TGTGCCAGCAGTTTACCCGGAACCCGACAGGGCTCTTACGAGCAGTACTTC.

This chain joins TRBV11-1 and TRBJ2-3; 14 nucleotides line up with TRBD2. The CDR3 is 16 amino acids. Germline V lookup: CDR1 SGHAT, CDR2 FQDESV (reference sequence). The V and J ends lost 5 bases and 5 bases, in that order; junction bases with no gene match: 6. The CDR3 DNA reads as TGTGCCAGCAGCCAGGGACTAGCGGGAGACGTAGATACGCAGTATTTT. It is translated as CASSQGLAGDVDTQYF.

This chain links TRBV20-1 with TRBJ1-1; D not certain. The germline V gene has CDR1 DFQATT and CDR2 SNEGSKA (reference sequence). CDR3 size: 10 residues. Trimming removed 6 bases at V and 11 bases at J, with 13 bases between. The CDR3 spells CSADSVVAFF. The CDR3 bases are TGCAGTGCAGATTCGGTGGTTGCTTTCTTT.

Here the CDR3 reads CASRDSTDTQYF. For the CDR3, the DNA is TGTGCCAGCAGGGACAGCACAGATACGCAGTATTTT. The chain links TRBV6-6 to TRBJ2-3; unclear D gene. This CDR3 has 12 residues. Trimming left V 6 bases short and J 0 bases short, with 4 bases between. In germline, CDR1 is MNHNY, CDR2 SVGAGI (reference sequence).

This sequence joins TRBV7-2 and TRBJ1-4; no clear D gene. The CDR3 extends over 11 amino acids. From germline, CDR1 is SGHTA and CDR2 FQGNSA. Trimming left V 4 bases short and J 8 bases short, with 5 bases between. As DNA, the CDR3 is TGTGCCAGCAGCTATGGGGAAAAACTGTTTTTT. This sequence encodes CASSYGEKLFF.

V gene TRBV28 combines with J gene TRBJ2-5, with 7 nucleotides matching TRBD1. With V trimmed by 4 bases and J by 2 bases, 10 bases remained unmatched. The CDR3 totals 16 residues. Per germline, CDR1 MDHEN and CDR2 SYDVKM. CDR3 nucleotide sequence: TGTGCCAGCAGTTCTCCGGGACAGCAGGGGCAAGAGACCCAGTACTTC. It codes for CASSSPGQQGQETQYF.

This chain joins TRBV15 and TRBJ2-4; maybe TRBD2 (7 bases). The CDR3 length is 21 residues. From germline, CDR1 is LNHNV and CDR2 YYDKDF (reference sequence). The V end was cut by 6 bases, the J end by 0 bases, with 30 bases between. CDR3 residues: CATRPTPGGQSTVEAKNIQYF. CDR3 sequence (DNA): TGTGCCACCAGGCCAACCCCGGGAGGACAGTCAACTGTCGAAGCCAAAAACATTCAGTACTTC.

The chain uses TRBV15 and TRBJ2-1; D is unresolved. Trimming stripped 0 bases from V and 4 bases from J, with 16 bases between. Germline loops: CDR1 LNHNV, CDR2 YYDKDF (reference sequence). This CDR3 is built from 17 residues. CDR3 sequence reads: CATSREIWTVHYNEQFF. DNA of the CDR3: TGTGCCACCAGCAGAGAGATATGGACGGTCCATTACAATGAGCAGTTCTTC.